This T cell receptor beta chain came from a study of OX40 agonist ivuxolimab in advanced cancers. Study-wide context: At about 82% male, the cohort had a mean age of 60 years, ranging from about 23 to 80.

Germline-derived CDR1 and CDR2 are SNHLY and FYNNEI. The CDR3 runs to 16 residues. J gave up 2 bases and V 6 bases, and 10 bases lay outside the gene matches. Points on this clone: Its antigen is not known.

Samples were taken at baseline and on day 1 of cycles 4 and 7. Only in-frame clones appear in the TCRdb table, and some are missing; sequencing was by immunoSEQ multiplex PCR. Of approximately 20,000 clones in the sample, roughly 88% were seen once. Study outcomes and limitations: Partial responders at 0.1-3.0 mg/kg had among the lowest clonal expansion. Dosing at 0.1 to 3.0 mg/kg was accompanied by clonal expansion of CD4+ and CD8+ blood T cells by week 6.

V usage is TRBV2 and J usage is TRBJ1-5; TRBD1 matches at 7 bases. This clonotype originated in an adult with an advanced solid tumor such as melanoma, head and neck, liver or kidney cancer. The source was CD4+ or CD8+ T cells sorted from blood, collected in a trial of the OX40 agonist ivuxolimab. Here the CDR3 DNA reads TGTGCCAGCAGCGTGGGACAGAGTATAGGCAATCAGCCCCAGCATTTT. Its protein product is CASSVGQSIGNQPQHF.